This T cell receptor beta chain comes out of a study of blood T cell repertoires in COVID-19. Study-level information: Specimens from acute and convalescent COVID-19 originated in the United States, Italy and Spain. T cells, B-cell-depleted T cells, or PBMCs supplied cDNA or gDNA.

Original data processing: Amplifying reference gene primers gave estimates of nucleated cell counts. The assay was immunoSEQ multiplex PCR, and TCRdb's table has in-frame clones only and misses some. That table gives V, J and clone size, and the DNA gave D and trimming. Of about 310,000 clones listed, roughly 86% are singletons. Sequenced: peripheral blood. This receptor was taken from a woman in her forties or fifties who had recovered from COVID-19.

The chain's CDR3 is CASSQGNSAGPGETQYF. The CDR3 coding sequence is TGCGCCAGCAGCCAAGGAAATAGCGCGGGGCCTGGAGAGACCCAGTACTTC. The gene calls are TRBV4-3 and TRBJ2-5, with a weak D call TRBD2 (6 bases). The V and J ends lost 1 base and 4 bases respectively, with 19 bases between them. The CDR3 spans 17 residues. CDR1 is LGHNA and CDR2 is YSLEER in the germline V gene.